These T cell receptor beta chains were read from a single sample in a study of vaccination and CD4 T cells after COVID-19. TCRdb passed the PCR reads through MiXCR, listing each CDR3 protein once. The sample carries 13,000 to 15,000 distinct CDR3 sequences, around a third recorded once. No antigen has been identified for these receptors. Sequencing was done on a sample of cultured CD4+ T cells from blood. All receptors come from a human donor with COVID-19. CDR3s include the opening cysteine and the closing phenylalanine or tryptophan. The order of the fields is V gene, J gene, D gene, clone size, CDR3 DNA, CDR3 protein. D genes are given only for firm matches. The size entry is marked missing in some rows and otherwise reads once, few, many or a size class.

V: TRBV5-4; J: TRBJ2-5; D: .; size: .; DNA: TGTGCCAGCAGCCCGGGAGTACAGAAGACCCAGTACTTC; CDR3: CASSPGVQKTQYF
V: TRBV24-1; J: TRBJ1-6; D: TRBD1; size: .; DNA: TGTGCCACCGATGCCGGGACAGGGACCTATAATTCACCCCTCCACTTT; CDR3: CATDAGTGTYNSPLHF
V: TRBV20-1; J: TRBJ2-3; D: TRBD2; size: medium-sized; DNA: TGCAGTGCTTCTCTGGCGGGGGGCACAGATACGCAGTATTTT; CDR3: CSASLAGGTDTQYF
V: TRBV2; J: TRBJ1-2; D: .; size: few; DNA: TGTGCCAGCAGTGAAACTGGCTACACCTTC; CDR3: CASSETGYTF
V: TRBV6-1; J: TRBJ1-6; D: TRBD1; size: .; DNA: TGTGCCAGCAGTCTAACCGGGACAGGGGATAATTCACCCCTCCACTTT; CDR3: CASSLTGTGDNSPLHF
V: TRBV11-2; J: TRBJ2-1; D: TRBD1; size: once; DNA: TGTGCCAGCAGCTTAGCAGGACAGGGCGTTTATGAGCAGTTCTTC; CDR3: CASSLAGQGVYEQFF
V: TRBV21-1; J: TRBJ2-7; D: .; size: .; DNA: TGTGCCAGCAGCAGTGGGGCGGGGCCCCACGACCCATCCTACGAGCAGTACTTC; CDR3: CASSSGAGPHDPSYEQYF
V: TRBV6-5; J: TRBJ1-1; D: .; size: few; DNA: TGTGCCAGCAGTTACTCCCACAGGACTGAAGCTTTCTTT; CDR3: CASSYSHRTEAFF
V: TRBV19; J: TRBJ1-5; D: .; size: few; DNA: TGTGCCAGTAGTATAGATGGGAGCGGCAGGTCGGGAAATCAGCCCCAGCATTTT; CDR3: CASSIDGSGRSGNQPQHF
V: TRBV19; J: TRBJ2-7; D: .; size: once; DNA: TGTGCCAGTAGTACCGGGACGGGCTACGAGCAGTACTTC; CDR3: CASSTGTGYEQYF
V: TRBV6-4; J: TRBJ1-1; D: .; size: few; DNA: TGTGCCACCAACAACGGGGTTAAAGCTTTCTTT; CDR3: CATNNGVKAFF
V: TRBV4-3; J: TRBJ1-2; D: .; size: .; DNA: TGCGCCAGCAGCCAAGATAACCAGGACTATGGCTACACCTTC; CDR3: CASSQDNQDYGYTF
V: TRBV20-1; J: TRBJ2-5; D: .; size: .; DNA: TGCAGTGCTAGAGATCCGCCCTCTTCCGGGGTTCGGGAGACCCAGTACTTC; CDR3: CSARDPPSSGVRETQYF
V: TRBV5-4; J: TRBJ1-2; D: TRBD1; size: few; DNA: TGTGCCAGCAGCAGGATCGGACAGGGCTTTTACGGCTACACCTTC; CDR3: CASSRIGQGFYGYTF
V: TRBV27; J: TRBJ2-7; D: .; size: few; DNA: TGTGCCAGCAGTTTATACGGGTACGAGCAGTACTTC; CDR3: CASSLYGYEQYF
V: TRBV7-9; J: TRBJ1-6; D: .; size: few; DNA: TGTGCCAGCAGCTTAGGGGGGTTTAATTCACCCCTCCACTTT; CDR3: CASSLGGFNSPLHF
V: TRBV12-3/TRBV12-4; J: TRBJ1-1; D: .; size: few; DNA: TGTGCCAGCAGGGCTTTGATTGGCGGTACTGAAGCTTTCTTT; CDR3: CASRALIGGTEAFF
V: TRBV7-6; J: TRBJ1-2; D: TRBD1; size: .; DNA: TGTGCCAGCAGCCTGACAGGGGCCATCGATGGCTACACCTTC; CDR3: CASSLTGAIDGYTF
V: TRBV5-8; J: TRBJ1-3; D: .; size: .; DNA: TGTGCCAGCAGCTTGGGGTGGGGGCTCGGAAACACCATATATTTT; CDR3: CASSLGWGLGNTIYF
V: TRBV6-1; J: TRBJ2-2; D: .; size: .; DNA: TGTGCCAGCAGGAGGCCGGGTCTCACAAACACCGGGGAGCTGTTTTTT; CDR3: CASRRPGLTNTGELFF
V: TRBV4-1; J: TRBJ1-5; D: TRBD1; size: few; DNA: TGCGCCAGCAGCCAAGATATATACAGGGGGAGCAATCAGCCCCAGCATTTT; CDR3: CASSQDIYRGSNQPQHF
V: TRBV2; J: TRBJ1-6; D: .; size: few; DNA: TGTGCCCGCCTCTCCCGCGGGCAGAGCCTCTATAATTCACCCCTCCACTTT; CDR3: CARLSRGQSLYNSPLHF
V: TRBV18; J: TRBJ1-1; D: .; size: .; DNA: TGTGCCAGCTCAGAGGGACGGAACACTGAAGCTTTCTTT; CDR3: CASSEGRNTEAFF
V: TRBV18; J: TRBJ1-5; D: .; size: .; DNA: TGTGCCAGCTCAAATATTCTCCAGCAGCCCCAGCATTTT; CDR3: CASSNILQQPQHF
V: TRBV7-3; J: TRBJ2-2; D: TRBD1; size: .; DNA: TGTGCCAGCAGCAGACGGGACAGGGTGGTAGACACCGGGGAGCTGTTTTTT; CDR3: CASSRRDRVVDTGELFF
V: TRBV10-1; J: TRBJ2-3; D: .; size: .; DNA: TGCGCCAGCAGTGACGGGGCCTTGAGAGATACGCAGTATTTT; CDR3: CASSDGALRDTQYF
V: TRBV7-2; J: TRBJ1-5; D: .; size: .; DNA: TGTGCCAGCAGCTTAGTTCCACCAGGGCTTGGAAATCAGCCCCAGCATTTT; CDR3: CASSLVPPGLGNQPQHF
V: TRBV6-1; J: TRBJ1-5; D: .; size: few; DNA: TGTGCCAGCAGTGTACTATACAATCAGCCCCAGCATTTT; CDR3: CASSVLYNQPQHF
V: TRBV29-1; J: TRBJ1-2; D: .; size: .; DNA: TGCAGCGGGGGTCACGTGGGGGACTATGGCTACACCTTC; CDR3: CSGGHVGDYGYTF
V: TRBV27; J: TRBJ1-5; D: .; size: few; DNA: TGTGCCAGCAGTTCACAGGAAGGAGGGAGCAATCAGCCCCAGCATTTT; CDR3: CASSSQEGGSNQPQHF
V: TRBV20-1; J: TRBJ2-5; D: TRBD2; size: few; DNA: TGCAGTGCTTCGACTAGCGGGGGGTTCCAAGAGACCCAGTACTTC; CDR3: CSASTSGGFQETQYF
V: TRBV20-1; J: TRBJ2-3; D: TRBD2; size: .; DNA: TGCAGTGCGCCGGGACTAGCGGGGGTGAAAGATACGCAGTATTTT; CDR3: CSAPGLAGVKDTQYF
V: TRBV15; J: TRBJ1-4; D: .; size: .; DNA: TGTGCCACCAGCTCAAGGGCGGGGGGTACTAATGAAAAACTGTTTTTT; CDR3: CATSSRAGGTNEKLFF
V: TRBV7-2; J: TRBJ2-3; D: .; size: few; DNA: TGTGCCAGCAGCCGTCGACGGGGCACAGATACGCAGTATTTT; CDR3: CASSRRRGTDTQYF
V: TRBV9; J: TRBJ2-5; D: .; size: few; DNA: TGTGCCAGCAGCGTAGCTTGGGGGGAGAGGCCCCAGTACTTC; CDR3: CASSVAWGERPQYF
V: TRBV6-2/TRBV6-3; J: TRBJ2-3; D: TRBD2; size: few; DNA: TGTGCCAGCAGTCAAGCCGCGGGGGGGATGGATACGCAGTATTTT; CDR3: CASSQAAGGMDTQYF
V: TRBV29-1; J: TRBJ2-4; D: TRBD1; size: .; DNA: TGCAGCGCTCAAACAGGGGGCTTGAACATTCAGTACTTC; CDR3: CSAQTGGLNIQYF
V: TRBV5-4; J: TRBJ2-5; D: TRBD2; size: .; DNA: TGTGCCAGCAGCTTGAGGACTAGCGGGGGGTCGGAGACCCAGTACTTC; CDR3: CASSLRTSGGSETQYF
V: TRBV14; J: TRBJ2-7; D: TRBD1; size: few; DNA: TGTGCCAGCAGCCAAGGCTACAGGGGAAAACAGTACTTC; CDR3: CASSQGYRGKQYF
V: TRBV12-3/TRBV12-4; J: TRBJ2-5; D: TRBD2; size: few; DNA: TGTGCCAGCAGTTTCCTAGCGGGGGAGGAGGAGACCCAGTACTTC; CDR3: CASSFLAGEEETQYF
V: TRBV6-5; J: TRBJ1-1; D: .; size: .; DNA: TGTGCCAGCAGTTTCGCCCGAAACACCCTTGTTGGGGCTTTCTTT; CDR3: CASSFARNTLVGAFF
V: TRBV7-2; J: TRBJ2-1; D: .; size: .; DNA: TGTGCCAGCAGGAGAGACAGGAGCTCCTACAATGAGCAGTTCTTC; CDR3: CASRRDRSSYNEQFF
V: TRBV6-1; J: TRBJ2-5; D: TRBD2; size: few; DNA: TGTGCCAGCAGTGCGGGACTAGTTCTGGAGACCCAGTACTTC; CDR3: CASSAGLVLETQYF
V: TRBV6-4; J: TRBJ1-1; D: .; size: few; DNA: TGTGCCAGCAGTGGAGAAGCGGGCCATGAAGCTTTCTTT; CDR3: CASSGEAGHEAFF
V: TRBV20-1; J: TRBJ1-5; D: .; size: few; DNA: TGCAGTGCTAGAGGAGGGGGTTATAGCAATCAGCCCCAGCATTTT; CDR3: CSARGGGYSNQPQHF
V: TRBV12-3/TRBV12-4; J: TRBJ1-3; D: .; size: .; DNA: TGTGCCAGCAGTTTATCCGGACAGGGAAACACCATATATTTT; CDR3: CASSLSGQGNTIYF
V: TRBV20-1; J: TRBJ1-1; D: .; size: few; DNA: TGCAGTGCTACCCCAGACCTGAACACTGAAGCTTTCTTT; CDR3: CSATPDLNTEAFF
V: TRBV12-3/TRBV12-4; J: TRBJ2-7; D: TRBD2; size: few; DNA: TGTGCCAGCAGACTAGCGGGGGCCTCCTACGAGCAGTACTTC; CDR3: CASRLAGASYEQYF
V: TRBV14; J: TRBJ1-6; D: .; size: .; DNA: TGTGCCAGCAGCCAATTAGGGGGTCGGGGATCACCCCTCCACTTT; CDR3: CASSQLGGRGSPLHF
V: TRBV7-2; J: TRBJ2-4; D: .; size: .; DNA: TGTGCCAGCAGCTTAGTTGGTAGTTGGGACATTCAGTACTTC; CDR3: CASSLVGSWDIQYF
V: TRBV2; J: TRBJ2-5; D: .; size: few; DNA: TGTGCCAGCCATGAGACCGGGACTCCAAGAGAGGCCCAGTACTTC; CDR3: CASHETGTPREAQYF
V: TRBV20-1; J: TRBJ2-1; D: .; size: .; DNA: TGCAGTGCTAGAACACGGGACCTAGGCGGGCTTGAGCAGTTCTTC; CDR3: CSARTRDLGGLEQFF
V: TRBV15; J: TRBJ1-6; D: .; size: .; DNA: TGTGCCACCAGCAGAGTTATGGGAGCGGCGGGTTCGAATTCACCCCTCCACTTT; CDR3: CATSRVMGAAGSNSPLHF
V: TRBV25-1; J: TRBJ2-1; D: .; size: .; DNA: TGTGCCAGCAGTGAACTAGGGCGCAATGAGCAGTTCTTC; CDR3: CASSELGRNEQFF
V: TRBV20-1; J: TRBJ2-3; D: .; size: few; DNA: TGCAGTGCTAGGAGAGTAAACACAGATACGCAGTATTTT; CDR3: CSARRVNTDTQYF